A single sample gave rise to the 26 T cell receptor beta chains below, sequenced in a study of neoadjuvant anti-PD-1 for oral cavity cancer (TCRdb year 2021). Libraries were made using the immunoSEQ multiplex PCR assay. The clones in this table, taken by TCRdb from immuneACCESS, are in-frame only. Not every clone is retained; where verified, under half of the shortfall comes from an unresolved V gene, and the cause of the rest is unknown. This sample comprises some 30,000 clones, 80% of them detected only once. The ten largest clones capture roughly 3.2% of the sample. In light of the paper, this sample's time point label describes: after neoadjuvant nivolumab, at surgical resection. Sequenced material: PBMCs, taken after nivolumab (anti-PD-1) treatment. Every receptor here comes from a person aged 35-79 years with oral cavity squamous cell carcinoma.

The rearrangement joins TRBV5-1 to TRBJ2-3, with D perhaps given as TRBD1 or TRBD2 (5 bases each). The ends were cut back, 4 bases at V and 3 bases at J, with 12 bases in the middle. From germline, CDR1 is SGHRS and CDR2 YFSETQ. The CDR3 totals 14 residues. CDR3 nucleotide sequence: TGCGCCAGCAGCCGAGGGGAATTTACAGATACGCAGTATTTT. Translating it yields CASSRGEFTDTQYF.

The genes are TRBV5-1 and TRBJ1-1; 8 nucleotides match TRBD1. Germline loops: CDR1 SGHRS, CDR2 YFSETQ. CDR3 length: 14 residues. The V segment lost 3 bases and the J segment 4 bases; nucleotides outside the gene matches: 5. The CDR3 coding sequence is TGCGCCAGCAGCTCACAGGGGGAGGGCACTGAAGCTTTCTTT. Protein sequence: CASSSQGEGTEAFF.

The chain carries TRBV6-5 and TRBJ1-1; the D is unclear. The V gene's germline CDR1 is MNHEY and CDR2 SVGAGI. V was shortened by 6 bases and J by 0 bases, with 8 bases between the two germline ends. The CDR3 loop spans 13 amino acids. The CDR3 DNA reads as TGTGCCAGCAGCCCCACAGTGAACACTGAAGCTTTCTTT. Amino acid sequence: CASSPTVNTEAFF.

The CDR3 reads CASSIVSQNEQFF. CDR3 sequence (DNA): TGTGCCAGTAGTATAGTGTCCCAAAATGAGCAGTTCTTC. The chain is built from TRBV19 and TRBJ2-1; D remains ambiguous. Per the germline V gene, CDR1 is LNHDA and CDR2 is SQIVND (reference sequence). The CDR3 extends over 13 amino acids. The V end lost 1 base, the J end lost 7 bases, and 8 bases lay between the germline ends.

This clone was observed a handful of times. The chain recombines TRBV7-3 with TRBJ2-7, with D possibly being TRBD1 (5 bases). Per germline, CDR1 SGHTA and CDR2 FQGTGA. V lost 2 bases and J 7 bases, leaving 12 bases between the germline ends. The CDR3 extends over 13 amino acids. The CDR3 DNA is TGTGCCAGCAGCTTAGGACATCTGTCTGAGCAGTACTTC. Translated: CASSLGHLSEQYF.

This chain uses TRBV4-3 with TRBJ1-6, with D unresolved. V shed 0 bases and J shed 7 bases, with 16 bases lying between them. CDR1 and CDR2 (germline): LGHNA, YSLEER. CDR3 length: 17 residues. CDR3 sequence: CASSQDSNTQRNSPLHF. DNA for the CDR3: TGCGCCAGCAGCCAAGATTCGAACACCCAAAGGAATTCACCCCTCCACTTT.

The chain carries TRBV7-2 and TRBJ2-1; 8 bases agree with TRBD1. The CDR3 runs to 18 residues. V lost 5 bases to trimming and J lost 4 bases; unmatched junction nucleotides: 16. The V gene's germline CDR1 is SGHTA and CDR2 FQGNSA. CDR3 sequence (DNA): TGTGCCAGCAGCCTACCCGCGGACAGGGCCCTCCCTTACAATGAGCAGTTCTTC. This gives the protein CASSLPADRALPYNEQFF.

The chain carries TRBV13 and TRBJ2-3; D is ambiguous. Looked up from germline, CDR1 is PRHDT and CDR2 is FYEKMQ (reference sequence). V was shortened by 5 bases and J by 4 bases, with 13 bases between the two germline ends. The CDR3 runs 14 residues. The CDR3 sequence is CASSPRQGSDTQYF. CDR3 nucleotide sequence: TGTGCCAGCAGCCCAAGACAAGGGTCAGATACGCAGTATTTT.

V gene TRBV6-5 combines with J gene TRBJ1-1; tentatively, D is TRBD1 (5 bases). The V and J ends lost 5 bases and 5 bases respectively, with 15 bases between them. The CDR3 covers 14 residues. Germline V gene lookup returns CDR1 MNHEY and CDR2 SVGAGI. The CDR3 sequence is CASSPYEGRTEAFF. The CDR3 coding sequence is TGTGCCAGCAGTCCCTACGAGGGGCGTACTGAAGCTTTCTTT.

J is TRBJ2-1 and V is TRBV5-5, with D tentatively TRBD1 (6 bases). Trimming shortened V by 4 bases and J by 7 bases, and 15 bases separated the two germline ends. Germline CDR1 reads SGHKS; CDR2 reads YYEKEE (reference sequence). This CDR3 spans 14 amino acids. The CDR3: CASSPQGMLNEQFF. The CDR3 nucleotides read TGTGCCAGCAGCCCTCAGGGGATGTTGAATGAGCAGTTCTTC.

The V gene is TRBV5-1, the J gene TRBJ2-7, with 8 bases identical to TRBD1. CDR1 SGHRS and CDR2 YFSETQ come from the germline V gene. V shed 3 bases and J 2 bases; nucleotides not matched to a gene: 7. The CDR3 totals 15 residues. The CDR3 loop is CASSSGQAGTYEQYF. In nucleotides, the CDR3 is TGCGCCAGCAGCTCGGGACAGGCGGGAACCTACGAGCAGTACTTC.

The chain joins TRBV7-9 to TRBJ1-4; 7 bases are a match to TRBD1. After removal of 5 bases from V and 8 bases from J, the junction contained 14 bases not matched to a gene. From germline, CDR1 is SEHNR and CDR2 FQNEAQ (reference sequence). The CDR3 runs 16 residues. CDR3 in DNA: TGTGCCAGCAGCGTTACAGGGGCCTCAGGGGGGGAAAAACTGTTTTTT. Translating gives CASSVTGASGGEKLFF.

J is TRBJ1-2 and V is TRBV19; 7 bases map to TRBD1. V trimming: 4 bases; J trimming: 6 bases; junction bases outside the gene matches: 17. Germline lookup yields CDR1 LNHDA and CDR2 SQIVND (reference sequence). The CDR3 is made up of 17 amino acids. Here the CDR3 DNA reads TGTGCCAGTAGTAATGGGTGGACCGGGACAGACACGAATGGCTACACCTTC. Amino acid sequence: CASSNGWTGTDTNGYTF.

V is TRBV20-1 and J is TRBJ2-7; TRBD2 might be the D (5 bases). The CDR3 covers 11 residues. CDR1 DFQATT and CDR2 SNEGSKA come from the germline V gene (reference sequence). V was pared by 0 bases and J by 7 bases, with 7 bases between. The CDR3 reads CSARDSGEQYF. CDR3 nucleotide sequence: TGCAGTGCTAGAGATTCGGGGGAGCAGTACTTC.

The chain joins TRBV6-6 to TRBJ1-2, with 10 bases fitting TRBD1. Germline lookup yields CDR1 MNHNY and CDR2 SVGAGI (reference sequence). Trimming cost V 0 bases and J 3 bases; bases outside gene matches: 1. The CDR3 has 15 residues. The CDR3 coding sequence is TGTGCCAGCAGTTACTCGACAGGGGGCTACTATGGCTACACCTTC. Protein: CASSYSTGGYYGYTF.

The gene calls are TRBV2 and TRBJ2-7; D uncertain. CDR1 SNHLY and CDR2 FYNNEI come from the germline V gene. CDR3 length: 12 amino acids. The V and J ends lost 3 bases and 6 bases respectively, with 9 bases between them. The CDR3 sequence: CASSDFYREQYF. The DNA of the CDR3 is TGTGCCAGCAGTGACTTTTACCGCGAGCAGTACTTC. The whole variable domain, remainder taken from reference TRBV2 and TRBJ2-7, is EPEVTQTPSHQVTQMGQEVILRCVPISNHLYFYWYRQILGQKVEFLVSFYNNEISEKSEIFDDQFSVERPDGSNFTLKIRSTKLEDSAMYFCASSDFYREQYFGPGTRLTVT.

J is TRBJ1-1 and V is TRBV19; no firm D call. Germline values: CDR1 LNHDA, CDR2 SQIVND (reference sequence). The CDR3 length is 13 residues. V lost 1 base and J 2 bases, leaving 5 bases between the germline ends. The CDR3 region is CASSIATNTEAFF. CDR3 DNA sequence: TGTGCCAGTAGTATAGCTACAAACACTGAAGCTTTCTTT.

The J gene is TRBJ1-5, the V gene TRBV7-8; 7 bases line up with TRBD1. Germline values: CDR1 SGHVS, CDR2 FQNEAQ. J was trimmed by 4 bases and V by 5 bases; bases with no gene match: 8. There are 15 residues in the CDR3. The CDR3 protein is CASSPAGQLNQPQHF. DNA of the CDR3: TGTGCCAGCAGCCCAGCGGGACAGTTGAATCAGCCCCAGCATTTT.

The rearrangement joins TRBV27 to TRBJ2-1, with D maybe TRBD2 (6 bases). Germline lookup yields CDR1 MNHEY and CDR2 SMNVEV (reference sequence). The CDR3 totals 13 residues. The V gene lost 0 bases and the J gene lost 7 bases, with 7 bases spanning the gap. The CDR3 is CASSLSGGNEQFF. The CDR3 region has the DNA TGTGCCAGCAGTTTATCTGGAGGGAATGAGCAGTTCTTC.

This clone occurred a few times. The rearrangement links TRBV7-6 to TRBJ1-6; the D is unclear. Trimming left V 3 bases short and J 7 bases short, with 4 bases between. Germline CDR1 and CDR2: SGHVS and FNYEAQ. The length of the CDR3 is 12 residues. The chain's CDR3 is CASSLTNSPLHF. CDR3 DNA sequence: TGTGCCAGCAGCTTGACCAATTCACCCCTCCACTTT.

In this sample, this clone turned up a few times. This rearrangement joins TRBV27 to TRBJ1-5, with D perhaps TRBD1 (5 bases). The germline V and J ends were trimmed by 8 bases and 1 base, with 15 bases remaining between them. Germline V gene data show CDR1 as MNHEY and CDR2 as SMNVEV (reference sequence). This CDR3 has 15 amino acids. The CDR3 spells CASSGHAESNQPQHF. The CDR3 region has the DNA TGTGCCAGCTCAGGACACGCAGAAAGCAATCAGCCCCAGCATTTT.

This chain connects TRBV5-1 to TRBJ1-2; TRBD1 agrees at 8 bases. The trim removed 3 bases at V and 10 bases at J, leaving 5 bases unmatched. CDR3 length equals 12 residues. Germline CDR1 reads SGHRS; CDR2 reads YFSETQ. CDR3 amino acids: CASSSDRANYTF. The CDR3 DNA reads as TGCGCCAGCAGCTCGGACAGGGCGAACTACACCTTC.

This chain joins TRBV30 and TRBJ2-3; no clear D. Trimming left V 2 bases short and J 1 base short, with 4 bases between. CDR3 size: 12 residues. Germline assignment: CDR1 GTSNPN and CDR2 SVGIG (reference sequence). CDR3 sequence: CAWSMGTDTQYF. CDR3 nucleotide sequence: TGTGCCTGGAGTATGGGCACAGATACGCAGTATTTT.

This chain connects TRBV4-1 to TRBJ2-6, with D maybe TRBD1 (5 bases). Germline loops: CDR1 MGHRA, CDR2 YSYEKL. V was shortened by 4 bases and J by 0 bases, with 19 bases between the two germline ends. The CDR3 is made up of 19 amino acids. Here the CDR3 reads CASSLRKTPQGSGANVLTF. In nucleotides, the CDR3 is TGCGCCAGCAGCCTACGCAAAACCCCTCAGGGCTCTGGGGCCAACGTCCTGACTTTC.

The V gene is TRBV5-8, the J gene TRBJ1-2; no clear D gene. Germline V lookup: CDR1 SGHTS, CDR2 YDEGEE. V lost 0 bases and J lost 7, with 16 bases in between. The CDR3 length is 15 residues. The CDR3 loop is CASSLDDALVGGYTF. CDR3 nucleotides: TGTGCCAGCAGCTTGGACGACGCCTTGGTGGGTGGCTACACCTTC.

The genes are TRBV2 and TRBJ1-4, with a tentative D call TRBD1 (6 bases). Germline V gives CDR1 SNHLY, CDR2 FYNNEI. The CDR3 contains 13 residues. V lost 5 bases to trimming and J lost 8 bases, with 12 bases between them. Written as DNA, the CDR3 is TGTGCCAGCAGTCCGACAGGACGGGAAAAACTGTTTTTT. The encoded protein is CASSPTGREKLFF.